What follows are 29 T cell receptor beta chains derived from one specimen sequenced in a study of cytomegalovirus exposure and HLA in healthy donors. The primer mix had 60 Vbeta and 13 Jbeta primers. TCRdb keeps only in-frame clones here, not all; method: immunoSEQ multiplex PCR. The sample has 120,000 or so clones; over 60% are singletons. The sequenced material came from PBMCs. These receptors were taken from a middle-aged woman in good health and CMV-seropositive.

The sample holds a few counts of this clone. CDR3 nucleotides: TGTGCCAGCAGTGAAGAGAGATTACAGGGCTACTCTGGAAACACCATATATTTT. Translation gives CASSEERLQGYSGNTIYF. V usage is TRBV2 and J usage is TRBJ1-3, with a possible D match to TRBD1 (6 bases). With 1 base removed from V and 0 bases from J, the gap between germline ends came to 16 bases. Germline V gene lookup returns CDR1 SNHLY and CDR2 FYNNEI. This CDR3 has 18 amino acids.

The count of this clone is one. The chain couples TRBV15 to TRBJ1-5; D uncertain. This CDR3 spans 16 amino acids. The V end was cut by 5 bases, the J end by 0 bases, with 14 bases between. Germline-derived CDR1 and CDR2 are LNHNV and YYDKDF (reference sequence). CDR3 bases: TGTGCCACCAGCTTTTACGGTGAGAATAGCAATCAGCCCCAGCATTTT. The encoded protein is CATSFYGENSNQPQHF.

In this sample, this clone turned up a few times. This chain connects TRBV21-1 to TRBJ2-7; the table calls TRBD2, which could not be checked here. TRBV21-1 is a recognized pseudogene. This CDR3 is 16 amino acids long. The CDR3 coding sequence is TGTGCCAGCAGCAAAGTCCTGGGGGGAGGGCACTACGAGCAGTACTTC. It translates to CASSKVLGGGHYEQYF.

This chain connects TRBV7-8 to TRBJ1-5; a weak D match, TRBD1 (5 bases). The CDR3 sequence is 17 residues long. Germline assignment: CDR1 SGHVS and CDR2 FQNEAQ. V was cut by 6 bases and J by 4 bases, with 22 bases left in between. The chain's CDR3 is CASSQIFQHGGNQPQHF. Written as DNA, the CDR3 is TGTGCCAGCAGTCAGATCTTTCAACACGGGGGGAATCAGCCCCAGCATTTT. Complete variable domain (other parts from reference TRBV7-8 and TRBJ1-5): GAGVSQSPRYKVAKRGQDVALRCDPISGHVSLFWYQQALGQGPEFLTYFQNEAQLDKSGLPSDRFFAERPEGSVSTLKIQRTQQEDSAVYLCASSQIFQHGGNQPQHFGDGTRLSIL.

This sequence joins TRBV27 and TRBJ2-7; TRBD2 agrees at 7 bases. With 3 bases clipped from V and 0 bases from J, the junction kept 5 bases outside the gene matches. Germline V lookup: CDR1 MNHEY, CDR2 SMNVEV (reference sequence). This CDR3 has 15 amino acids. This CDR3 reads CASSFRRERSYEQYF. The CDR3 DNA reads as TGTGCCAGCAGTTTCCGGCGGGAGCGCTCCTACGAGCAGTACTTC.

The rearrangement joins TRBV7-9 to TRBJ2-1, with D perhaps matching TRBD2 (6 bases). CDR3 length: 15 residues. V was shortened by 3 bases and J by 5 bases, with 14 bases between the two germline ends. Germline V lookup: CDR1 SEHNR, CDR2 FQNEAQ (reference sequence). Here the CDR3 DNA reads TGTGCCAGCAGCTTGGTGGTAGCGGTTGACAATGAGCAGTTCTTC. Its translation: CASSLVVAVDNEQFF.

The chain uses TRBV19 and TRBJ1-5; a weak D match, TRBD1 (5 bases). Germline values: CDR1 LNHDA, CDR2 SQIVND (reference sequence). The CDR3 spans 16 residues. Trimming stripped 2 bases from V and 2 bases from J, with 13 bases between. The CDR3: CASSIRSRVGNQPQHF. In DNA form, the CDR3 reads TGTGCCAGTAGTATAAGGAGCAGGGTCGGCAATCAGCCCCAGCATTTT.

The chain's CDR3 is CASSAGNLGYEQYF. CDR3 DNA sequence: TGTGCCAGCAGTGCGGGGAATCTCGGCTACGAGCAGTACTTC. The chain employs TRBV25-1 and TRBJ2-7, with TRBD2 as a possible D gene (5 bases). CDR3 length: 14 residues. Germline V lookup: CDR1 MGHDK, CDR2 SYGVNS. Trimming cost V 4 bases and J 3 bases, with 13 bases left between them.

The rearrangement uses TRBV7-9 and TRBJ2-3, with 9 bases matching TRBD2. The germline V gene has CDR1 SEHNR and CDR2 FQNEAQ (reference sequence). V shed 1 base, J shed 0 bases, and the junction held 5 bases outside the gene matches. The CDR3 has 17 residues. For the CDR3, the DNA is TGTGCCAGCAGCTTAGGGACTAGCGTATCTAGCACAGATACGCAGTATTTT. This encodes CASSLGTSVSSTDTQYF.

This chain joins TRBV5-6 and TRBJ2-3; 8 bases fit TRBD1. V lost 4 bases and J lost 0; bases outside the gene matches: 7. Germline assignment: CDR1 SGHDT and CDR2 YYEEEE. The CDR3 is made up of 16 amino acids. CDR3 DNA sequence: TGTGCCAGCAGCCGTGGGACAGGTCTGAGCACAGATACGCAGTATTTT. Its translation is CASSRGTGLSTDTQYF.

The gene calls are TRBV7-2 and TRBJ2-2; 9 bases align to TRBD1. The CDR3 is 16 residues long. CDR1 is SGHTA, CDR2 FQGNSA, per germline. The V gene end was trimmed by 3 bases and the J gene end by 2 bases; junction bases not matched to a gene: 4. The CDR3 loop is CASSFGTGRNTGELFF. The CDR3, as DNA: TGTGCCAGCAGCTTTGGGACAGGGAGAAACACCGGGGAGCTGTTTTTT.

The V gene is TRBV9, the J gene TRBJ2-3; 7 nucleotides line up with TRBD2. Losses at the gene ends were 3 bases for V and 4 bases for J; bases not matched to a gene: 5. The length of the CDR3 is 14 residues. Germline lookup yields CDR1 SGDLS and CDR2 YYNGEE. CDR3 sequence: CASSEPLAADTQYF. CDR3 in DNA: TGTGCCAGCAGCGAGCCGCTAGCGGCAGATACGCAGTATTTT.

This chain uses TRBV5-4 with TRBJ2-3, with 8 bases fitting TRBD2. Germline CDR1 is SGHNT and CDR2 is YYREEE (reference sequence). The CDR3 covers 14 residues. The junction had 5 bases not matched to a gene; V was cut back by 4 bases and J by 4 bases. The CDR3 nucleotides read TGTGCCAGCAGCCCAAGCGGGAGCGCAGATACGCAGTATTTT. Amino acid sequence: CASSPSGSADTQYF.

CDR3 in amino acids: CSVEKLGAGELFF. In nucleotides, the CDR3 is TGCAGCGTTGAGAAACTAGGCGCCGGGGAGCTGTTTTTT. The chain is built from TRBV29-1 and TRBJ2-2; TRBD2 might be the D (5 bases). The CDR3 contains 13 residues. Trimming took 3 bases from V and 6 from J, leaving 11 bases between them. Germline V gene sequence: CDR1 SQVTM, CDR2 ANQGSEA.

Concerning this clone: Other DNA sequences within the sample encode an identical CDR3. The gene calls are TRBV2 and TRBJ2-5; 8 bases map to TRBD1. The CDR3 has 13 residues. The trim removed 5 bases at V and 5 bases at J, leaving 4 bases unmatched. Germline CDR1 and CDR2: SNHLY and FYNNEI. The DNA for the CDR3 is TGTGCCAGCAGTTTGGACAGGGATGAGACCCAGTACTTC. Translating gives CASSLDRDETQYF. The whole variable domain, remainder taken from reference TRBV2 and TRBJ2-5, is EPEVTQTPSHQVTQMGQEVILRCVPISNHLYFYWYRQILGQKVEFLVSFYNNEISEKSEIFDDQFSVERPDGSNFTLKIRSTKLEDSAMYFCASSLDRDETQYFGPGTRLLVL.

The rearrangement joins TRBV5-1 to TRBJ1-1, with a possible D match to TRBD1 (5 bases). This CDR3 is built from 15 residues. V was pared by 0 bases and J by 3 bases, with 12 bases between. Germline V gene lookup returns CDR1 SGHRS and CDR2 YFSETQ. The CDR3 nucleotides are TGCGCCAGCAGCTTGGGGGGAGGGACGGACACTGAAGCTTTCTTT. Protein sequence: CASSLGGGTDTEAFF.

The chain links TRBV6-4 to TRBJ2-3; D unresolved. The V and J ends lost 2 bases and 6 bases respectively, with 15 bases between them. This CDR3 is 15 amino acids long. Germline V gene sequence: CDR1 MRHNA, CDR2 SNTAGT. The CDR3 protein is CASSDGGLISDTQYF. DNA for the CDR3: TGTGCCAGCAGTGACGGCGGTTTAATATCTGATACGCAGTATTTT.

This chain joins TRBV4-2 and TRBJ2-7, with 9 bases identical to TRBD2. This CDR3 spans 17 amino acids. Losses at the gene ends were 1 base for V and 0 bases for J; bases not matched to a gene: 7. Germline values: CDR1 LGHNA, CDR2 YNFKEQ. CDR3 DNA: TGTGCCAGCAGCCAAGTAGTGGTAGCGGGGGACTCCTACGAGCAGTACTTC. Amino acids: CASSQVVVAGDSYEQYF.

This clone was found a few times. This chain connects TRBV2 to TRBJ2-5; TRBD1 matches 7 bases. This CDR3 has 12 residues. Per the germline V gene, CDR1 is SNHLY and CDR2 is FYNNEI. The V segment lost 6 bases and the J segment 3 bases; nucleotides outside the gene matches: 1. The CDR3 DNA reads TGTGCCAGCAGACAGGGGAAAGAGACCCAGTACTTC. It yields the protein CASRQGKETQYF. The whole variable domain, remainder taken from reference TRBV2 and TRBJ2-5, is EPEVTQTPSHQVTQMGQEVILRCVPISNHLYFYWYRQILGQKVEFLVSFYNNEISEKSEIFDDQFSVERPDGSNFTLKIRSTKLEDSAMYFCASRQGKETQYFGPGTRLLVL.

This chain uses TRBV27 with TRBJ1-1; perhaps TRBD1 as D (6 bases). Germline V CDR1 and CDR2: MNHEY, SMNVEV (reference sequence). V was trimmed by 6 bases and J by 1 base, leaving 12 bases between them. This CDR3 comprises 14 residues. The CDR3 protein is CASRRTGTNTEAFF. CDR3 coding DNA: TGTGCCAGCAGGCGTACAGGGACGAACACTGAAGCTTTCTTT.

As DNA, the CDR3 is TGTGCCAGCAGTCTACAGGGGGACTATGGCTACACCTTC. Its protein product is CASSLQGDYGYTF. The rearrangement joins TRBV2 to TRBJ1-2; 8 nucleotides match TRBD1. Germline CDR1 reads SNHLY; CDR2 reads FYNNEI. CDR3 size: 13 residues. The ends lost 5 bases at V and 3 bases at J; junction bases unmatched: 2. The full variable domain, in which reference TRBV2 and TRBJ1-2 provide the parts outside the CDR3, is EPEVTQTPSHQVTQMGQEVILRCVPISNHLYFYWYRQILGQKVEFLVSFYNNEISEKSEIFDDQFSVERPDGSNFTLKIRSTKLEDSAMYFCASSLQGDYGYTFGSGTRLTVV.

This clone was observed a handful of times. The chain couples TRBV5-1 to TRBJ2-7; 7 positions agree with TRBD1. CDR1 and CDR2 from the germline V gene are SGHRS and YFSETQ. CDR3 length: 14 amino acids. Trimming cost V 0 bases and J 5 bases; bases outside gene matches: 5. The CDR3 DNA follows: TGCGCCAGCAGCTTGGAGGGGGCGTTCCACGAGCAGTACTTC. It encodes CASSLEGAFHEQYF.

The J gene is TRBJ1-1, the V gene TRBV5-4; 11 bases match TRBD1. CDR3 length equals 14 residues. V lost 4 bases to trimming and J lost 4 bases; unmatched junction nucleotides: 3. From germline, CDR1 is SGHNT and CDR2 YYREEE (reference sequence). CDR3 sequence (DNA): TGTGCCAGCAGCCTGGGGACAGGGGGCACTGAAGCTTTCTTT. Translated: CASSLGTGGTEAFF.

This chain uses TRBV7-3 with TRBJ2-2, with 12 bases matching TRBD2. With V trimmed by 5 bases and J by 3 bases, 4 bases remained unmatched. The germline V gene has CDR1 SGHTA and CDR2 FQGTGA. This CDR3 has 16 residues. The CDR3 bases are TGTGCCAGCAGCCGGACTAGCGGGGCAGACACCGGGGAGCTGTTTTTT. It codes for CASSRTSGADTGELFF. Full variable domain (missing parts from reference TRBV7-3 and TRBJ2-2): GAGVSQTPSNKVTEKGKYVELRCDPISGHTALYWYRQSLGQGPEFLIYFQGTGAADDSGLPNDRFFAVRPEGSVSTLKIQRTERGDSAVYLCASSRTSGADTGELFFGEGSRLTVL.

In regard to this clone: At one end, the junction sequence differs from germline, possibly due to a read error. This chain uses TRBV7-7 with TRBJ2-5, with 8 bases that match TRBD1. Germline values: CDR1 SSHAT, CDR2 FNYEAQ (reference sequence). This CDR3 region has 13 residues. CDR3 amino acids: CASSKDRAETQYF. As DNA, the CDR3 is TGTGCTAGCAGCAAGGACAGGGCAGAGACCCAGTACTTC.

The chain carries TRBV9 and TRBJ2-3; no firm D call. Looked up from germline, CDR1 is SGDLS and CDR2 is YYNGEE. Trimming took off 4 bases at V and 5 bases at J, with 11 bases between the two ends. The CDR3 length is 13 residues. The CDR3 nucleotides read TGTGCCAGCAGCCTCGGAGTGAAAGATACGCAGTATTTT. Translated: CASSLGVKDTQYF.

The chain carries TRBV5-1 and TRBJ2-5; TRBD2 matches 10 bases. Germline V gives CDR1 SGHRS, CDR2 YFSETQ. The ends lost 2 bases at V and 5 bases at J; junction bases unmatched: 9. This CDR3 contains 16 residues. In nucleotides, the CDR3 is TGCGCCAGCAGCTTTAAAGCGGGGGGGCTGGAGGAGACCCAGTACTTC. Protein sequence: CASSFKAGGLEETQYF.

This sequence joins TRBV5-6 and TRBJ1-2, with 9 nucleotides matching TRBD1. Unmatched junction bases numbered 6, after V lost 2 bases and J lost 4 bases. The CDR3 contains 15 residues. Looked up from germline, CDR1 is SGHDT and CDR2 is YYEEEE. The CDR3 nucleotides read TGTGCCAGCAGCTTACAGGGGGCGCGGAGCTATGGCTACACCTTC. Amino acids: CASSLQGARSYGYTF.

The chain carries TRBV11-3 and TRBJ2-1; 9 nucleotides line up with TRBD2. Germline V gene sequence: CDR1 SGHNT, CDR2 YENEEA. The CDR3 contains 16 residues. V gave up 4 bases and J gave up 2 bases; unmatched junction bases: 6. This CDR3 reads CASSYSSGIPYNEQFF. CDR3 nucleotide sequence: TGTGCCAGCAGCTACTCTAGCGGGATTCCCTACAATGAGCAGTTCTTC.